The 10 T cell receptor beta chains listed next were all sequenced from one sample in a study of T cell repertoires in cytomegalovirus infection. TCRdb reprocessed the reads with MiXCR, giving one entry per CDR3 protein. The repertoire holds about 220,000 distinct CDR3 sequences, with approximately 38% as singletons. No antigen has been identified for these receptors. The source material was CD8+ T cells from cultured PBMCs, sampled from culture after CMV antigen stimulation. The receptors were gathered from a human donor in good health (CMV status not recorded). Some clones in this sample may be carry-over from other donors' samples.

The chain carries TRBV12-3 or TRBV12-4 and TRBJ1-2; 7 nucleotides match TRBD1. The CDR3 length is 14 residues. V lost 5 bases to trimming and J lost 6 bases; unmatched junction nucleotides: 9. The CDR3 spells CASSPSIQGNGYTF. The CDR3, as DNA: TGTGCCAGCAGTCCCTCCATACAGGGGAATGGCTACACCTTC.

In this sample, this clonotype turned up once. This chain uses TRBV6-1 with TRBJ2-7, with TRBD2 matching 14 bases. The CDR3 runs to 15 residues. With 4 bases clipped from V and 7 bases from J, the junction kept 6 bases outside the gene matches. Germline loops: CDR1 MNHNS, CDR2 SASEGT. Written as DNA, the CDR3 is TGTGCCAGCAGTGGGACTAGCGGGAGGCTCTGGGAGCAGTACTTC. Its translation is CASSGTSGRLWEQYF.

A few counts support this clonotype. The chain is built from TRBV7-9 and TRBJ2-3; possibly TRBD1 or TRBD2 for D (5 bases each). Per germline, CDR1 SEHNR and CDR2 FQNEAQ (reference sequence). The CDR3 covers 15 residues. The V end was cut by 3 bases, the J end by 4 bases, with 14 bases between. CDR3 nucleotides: TGTGCCAGCAGCTTCCCAGATCGAGGGGCAGATACGCAGTATTTT. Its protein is CASSFPDRGADTQYF.

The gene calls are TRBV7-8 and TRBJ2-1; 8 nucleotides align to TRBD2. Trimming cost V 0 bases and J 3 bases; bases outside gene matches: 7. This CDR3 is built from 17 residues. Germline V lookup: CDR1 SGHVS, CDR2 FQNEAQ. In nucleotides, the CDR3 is TGTGCCAGCAGCTTAGCGGGGAGCGGGGGAAACTACAATGAGCAGTTCTTC. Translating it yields CASSLAGSGGNYNEQFF.

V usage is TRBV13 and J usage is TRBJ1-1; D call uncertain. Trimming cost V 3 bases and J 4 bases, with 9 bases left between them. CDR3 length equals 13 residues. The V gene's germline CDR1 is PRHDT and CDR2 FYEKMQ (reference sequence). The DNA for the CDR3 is TGTGCCAGCAGCTTCCTGACGGGCACTGAAGCTTTCTTT. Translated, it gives CASSFLTGTEAFF.

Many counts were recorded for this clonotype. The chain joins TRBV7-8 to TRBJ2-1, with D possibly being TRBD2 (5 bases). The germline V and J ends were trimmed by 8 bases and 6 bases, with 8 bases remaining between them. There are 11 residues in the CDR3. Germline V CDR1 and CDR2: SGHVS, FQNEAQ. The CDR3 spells CASRGRNEQFF. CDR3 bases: TGTGCCAGCCGGGGTCGCAATGAGCAGTTCTTC.

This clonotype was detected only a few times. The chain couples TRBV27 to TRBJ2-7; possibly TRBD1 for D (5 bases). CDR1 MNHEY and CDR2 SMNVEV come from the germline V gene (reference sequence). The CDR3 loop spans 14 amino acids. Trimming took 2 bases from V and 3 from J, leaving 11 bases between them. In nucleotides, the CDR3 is TGTGCCAGCAGTTTAGGGCGGCAGGGCTACGAGCAGTACTTC. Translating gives CASSLGRQGYEQYF.

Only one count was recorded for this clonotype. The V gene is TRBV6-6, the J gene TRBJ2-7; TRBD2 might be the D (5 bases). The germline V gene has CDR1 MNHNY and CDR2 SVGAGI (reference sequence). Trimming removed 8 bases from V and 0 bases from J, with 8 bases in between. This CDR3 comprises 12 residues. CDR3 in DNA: TGTGCCAGCCGGGGAATCTCCTACGAGCAGTACTTC. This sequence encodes CASRGISYEQYF.

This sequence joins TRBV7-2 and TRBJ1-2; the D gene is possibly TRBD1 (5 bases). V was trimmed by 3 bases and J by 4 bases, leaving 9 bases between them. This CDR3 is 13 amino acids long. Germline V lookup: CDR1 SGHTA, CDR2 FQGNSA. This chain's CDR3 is CASSFGAAYGYTF. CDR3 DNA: TGTGCCAGCAGCTTTGGGGCGGCCTATGGCTACACCTTC.

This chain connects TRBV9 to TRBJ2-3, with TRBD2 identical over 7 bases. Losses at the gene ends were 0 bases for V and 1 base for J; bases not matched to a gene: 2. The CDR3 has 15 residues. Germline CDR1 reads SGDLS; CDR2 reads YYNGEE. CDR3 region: CASSVGSGGTDTQYF. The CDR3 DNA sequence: TGTGCCAGCAGCGTAGGAAGCGGGGGCACAGATACGCAGTATTTT.